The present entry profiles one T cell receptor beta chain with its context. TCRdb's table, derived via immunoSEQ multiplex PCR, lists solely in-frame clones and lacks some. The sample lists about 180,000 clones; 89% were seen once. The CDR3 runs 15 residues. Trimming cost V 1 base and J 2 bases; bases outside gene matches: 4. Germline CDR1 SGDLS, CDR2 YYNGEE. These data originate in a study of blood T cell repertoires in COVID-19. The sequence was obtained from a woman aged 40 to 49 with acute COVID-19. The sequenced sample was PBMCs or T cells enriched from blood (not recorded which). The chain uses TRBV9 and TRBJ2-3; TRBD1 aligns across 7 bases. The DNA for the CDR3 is TGTGCCAGCAGCGTAATGGGACAGCACACAGATACGCAGTATTTT. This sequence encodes CASSVMGQHTDTQYF.